Given below is one T cell receptor (beta chain) in context. V dropped 7 bases and J dropped 1 base, with 10 bases sitting between them. The CDR3 has 13 residues. In germline, CDR1 is LNHDA, CDR2 SQIVND (reference sequence). This record belongs to a study of cytotoxic CD8 clonotypes in ibrutinib-treated CLL. Profiling relied on immunoSEQ multiplex PCR, and the TCRdb table lists in-frame clones only, not all of them. The table lists a few hundred thousand clones, 67% of them singletons. This receptor was identified in a human donor with chronic lymphocytic leukemia. The chain combines TRBV19 with TRBJ1-1, with a weak D call TRBD1 (6 bases). The specimen was PBMCs, collected after 36 months of ibrutinib treatment. The CDR3, as DNA: TGTGCCAGTATGGGACAATGGAACACTGAAGCTTTCTTT. Translation gives CASMGQWNTEAFF.